This T cell receptor (beta chain) appears in the sequencing data of a study of synovial regulatory T cells in juvenile arthritis. Study-wide background: Treatments: a few naive, several methotrexate, one methotrexate plus infliximab, one unknown.

Concerning this clone itself: The antigen is undetermined.

Assay: immunoSEQ multiplex PCR; the TCRdb copy retains only in-frame clones and omits some. The listing contains roughly 9,100 clones. CDR1 SGHTA and CDR2 FQGNSA come from the germline V gene. The CDR3 is made up of 14 amino acids. The entry carries no DNA sequence. Findings of the study overall: Synovial Teff and blood CPL repertoires partially overlapped with iaTreg TCR repertoires, which were largely patient-private.

The V gene is TRBV7-2, the J gene TRBJ2-3. This TCR derives from a donor aged 2 to 35 with juvenile idiopathic arthritis. The sample taken for sequencing was Treg cells from blood. Subset specified: remaining (HLA-DR-negative) circulating blood Treg cells. The CDR3 reads CASSLSTDADTQYF.